This T cell receptor (beta chain) was obtained from a study of OX40 agonist ivuxolimab in advanced cancers. Background on the study: An anti-OX40 (CD134) antibody with agonistic activity, ivuxolimab, was administered to patients. Study-wide points: Specificity for antigen went undetermined in the expanded peripheral T cells.

A remark on this clone: Its antigen is currently unknown.

V lost 5 bases to trimming and J lost 1 base, with 12 bases between them. Germline V gene sequence: CDR1 SGHNT, CDR2 YENEEA. The CDR3 totals 14 residues. The repertoire was sequenced with immunoSEQ multiplex PCR; TCRdb's copy has only in-frame clones and lacks some. The sample holds around 50,000 clones, approximately 88% seen once. Autoimmune disease history or systemic immunosuppression barred patients. The source was CD4+ or CD8+ T cells sorted from blood, collected in a trial of the OX40 agonist ivuxolimab. The chain is built from TRBV11-3 and TRBJ2-7; possibly TRBD2 for D (6 bases). The receptor was derived from an adult with an advanced solid tumor such as melanoma, head and neck, liver or kidney cancer. The CDR3 loop is CASSISGQSYEQYF. The CDR3 DNA is TGTGCCAGCAGCATAAGCGGGCAGTCCTACGAGCAGTACTTC.